A selection of T cell receptor beta chains follows, all from one sample in a study of cytomegalovirus exposure and HLA in healthy donors. Using immunoSEQ multiplex PCR, the repertoire was profiled, and TCRdb retains in-frame clones only, with some absent. The table lists approximately 61,000 clones, less than 70% of them singletons. Sample: PBMCs. The origin of the receptors is a woman in her fifties or sixties in good health and CMV-seronegative. CDR3s include the opening cysteine and the closing phenylalanine or tryptophan. Fields, in order: CDR3 protein, CDR3 DNA, V gene, clone size, J gene, D gene. D genes are given only for firm matches. For some rows the clone size is stated as once, few or many, or as a class when expanded; others skip it.

CASSPQIAGVPHEQFF | TGTGCCAGCAGCCCCCAGATAGCGGGAGTTCCCCATGAGCAGTTCTTC | TRBV7-2 | once | TRBJ2-1 | TRBD2
CASSWGTVGEKLFF | TGTGCCAGCAGCTGGGGGACAGTAGGTGAAAAACTGTTTTTT | TRBV7-9 | . | TRBJ1-4 | TRBD1
CASSQERAGSGNTIYF | TGTGCCAGCAGCCAAGAAAGGGCAGGGTCTGGAAACACCATATATTTT | TRBV4-2 | . | TRBJ1-3 | .
CASSTQPTRDRGTDTQYF | TGTGCCAGCAGCACCCAACCCACCAGGGACAGGGGCACAGATACGCAGTATTTT | TRBV27 | . | TRBJ2-3 | TRBD1
CASSPRTGDYGYTF | TGTGCCAGCAGTCCCCGGACAGGGGACTATGGCTACACCTTC | TRBV6-5 | . | TRBJ1-2 | TRBD1
CASSPRWTGELFF | TGTGCCAGCAGCCCCCGGTGGACCGGGGAGCTGTTTTTT | TRBV7-2 | . | TRBJ2-2 | .
CASSDRSYGYTF | TGTGCCAGCAGCGACAGGTCCTATGGCTACACCTTC | TRBV2 | . | TRBJ1-2 | .
CASSPQTSGARYNEQFF | TGTGCCAGTAGTCCCCAGACTAGCGGGGCCCGCTACAATGAGCAGTTCTTC | TRBV19 | . | TRBJ2-1 | TRBD2
CASSSRGPGTEAFF | TGTGCCAGCAGTTCCAGGGGGCCGGGCACTGAAGCTTTCTTT | TRBV27 | . | TRBJ1-1 | TRBD1
CSVEGTSNTDTQYF | TGCAGCGTTGAAGGGACTAGCAACACAGATACGCAGTATTTT | TRBV29-1 | few | TRBJ2-3 | TRBD2
CASRRAGLYHGYTF | TGTGCCAGCAGACGTGCCGGACTGTATCACGGCTACACCTTC | TRBV6-5 | . | TRBJ1-2 | .
CASSGGGDNSYNEQFF | TGTGCCAGCAGCGGGGGTGGGGACAACTCCTACAATGAGCAGTTCTTC | TRBV9 | once | TRBJ2-1 | .
CASSITNYNEQFF | TGTGCCAGCAGTATTACTAACTACAATGAGCAGTTCTTC | TRBV28 | . | TRBJ2-1 | .
CASSTDRGQGTQYF | TGTGCCAGCAGCACAGACAGGGGCCAAGGGACCCAGTACTTC | TRBV7-9 | . | TRBJ2-5 | TRBD1
CASSLGTRAYEQYF | TGCGCCAGCAGCCTAGGGACTAGAGCCTACGAGCAGTACTTC | TRBV4-3 | . | TRBJ2-7 | TRBD2
CASSPKTGEDYGYTF | TGTGCCAGCTCACCAAAGACGGGGGAGGACTATGGCTACACCTTC | TRBV18 | . | TRBJ1-2 | .
CASSLVAGDWTDTQYF | TGTGCCAGCAGCTTGGTGGCAGGGGATTGGACAGATACGCAGTATTTT | TRBV5-6 | . | TRBJ2-3 | .
CSVGGQWGETQYF | TGCAGCGTTGGTGGACAGTGGGGAGAGACCCAGTACTTC | TRBV29-1 | . | TRBJ2-5 | .
CASSLNTGELFF | TGTGCCAGCAGCCTAAATACCGGGGAGCTGTTTTTT | TRBV7-9 | . | TRBJ2-2 | .
CASSVARYTEAFF | TGTGCCAGCAGTGTTGCCAGGTATACTGAAGCTTTCTTT | TRBV6-1 | . | TRBJ1-1 | .
CAWREGLNEKLFF | TGTGCCTGGAGGGAGGGATTGAATGAAAAACTGTTTTTT | TRBV30 | . | TRBJ1-4 | .
CASSQDRTGPFNEQYF | TGCGCCAGCAGCCAAGATCGGACAGGGCCTTTCAACGAGCAGTACTTC | TRBV4-1 | . | TRBJ2-7 | TRBD1
CASSLHSANYEQYF | TGTGCCAGCAGTTTGCATAGCGCAAACTACGAGCAGTACTTC | TRBV27 | . | TRBJ2-7 | .
CASRYTSEGGTEAFF | TGTGCCAGCAGGTACACCTCCGAGGGGGGGACTGAAGCTTTCTTT | TRBV6-5 | . | TRBJ1-1 | .
CASSIEIRRGVDFKGYTF | TGTGCCAGTAGTATAGAAATTAGACGGGGGGTAGATTTTAAGGGCTACACCTTC | TRBV19 | . | TRBJ1-2 | .
CASSLRAGGPDTQYF | TGCGCCAGCAGCTTGAGAGCGGGAGGGCCAGATACGCAGTATTTT | TRBV5-1 | . | TRBJ2-3 | TRBD2
CASSLGHLTGELFF | TGTGCCAGCAGCCTGGGACATCTCACCGGGGAGCTGTTTTTT | TRBV7-6 | few | TRBJ2-2 | .
CASRPTGNTGELFF | TGTGCCAGTAGACCCACAGGGAACACCGGGGAGCTGTTTTTT | TRBV19 | few | TRBJ2-2 | .